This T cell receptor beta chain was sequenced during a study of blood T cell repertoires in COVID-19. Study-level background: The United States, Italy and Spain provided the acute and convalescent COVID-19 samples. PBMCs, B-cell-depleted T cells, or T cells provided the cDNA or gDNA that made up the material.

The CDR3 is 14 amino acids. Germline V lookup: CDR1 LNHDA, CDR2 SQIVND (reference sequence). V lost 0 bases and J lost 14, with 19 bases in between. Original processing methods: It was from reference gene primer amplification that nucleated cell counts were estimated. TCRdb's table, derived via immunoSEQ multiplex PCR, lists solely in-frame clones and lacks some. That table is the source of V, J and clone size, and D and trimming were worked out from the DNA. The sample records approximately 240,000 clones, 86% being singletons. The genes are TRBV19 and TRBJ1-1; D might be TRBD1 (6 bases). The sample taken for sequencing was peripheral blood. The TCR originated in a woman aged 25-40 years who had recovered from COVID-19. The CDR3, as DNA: TGTGCCAGTAGTATAGATCCATCACAGGGCGTCGCGTTCTTT. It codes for CASSIDPSQGVAFF.